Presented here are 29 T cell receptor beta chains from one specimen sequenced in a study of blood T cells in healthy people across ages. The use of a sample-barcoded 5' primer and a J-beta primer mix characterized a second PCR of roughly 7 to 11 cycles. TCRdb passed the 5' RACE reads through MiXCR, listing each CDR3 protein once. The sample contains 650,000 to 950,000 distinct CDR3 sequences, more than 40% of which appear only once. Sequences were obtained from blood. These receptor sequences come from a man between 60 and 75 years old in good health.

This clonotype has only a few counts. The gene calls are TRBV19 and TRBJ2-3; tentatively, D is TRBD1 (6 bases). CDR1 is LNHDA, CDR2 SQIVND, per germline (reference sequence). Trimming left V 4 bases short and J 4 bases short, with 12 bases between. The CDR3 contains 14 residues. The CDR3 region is CASSNLEGADTQYF. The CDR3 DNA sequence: TGTGCCAGTAGTAACCTAGAGGGGGCAGATACGCAGTATTTT.

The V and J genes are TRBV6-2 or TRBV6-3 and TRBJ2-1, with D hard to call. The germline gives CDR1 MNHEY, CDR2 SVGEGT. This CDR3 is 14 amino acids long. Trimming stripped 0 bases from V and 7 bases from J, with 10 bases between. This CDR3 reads CASSYSQAWNEQFF. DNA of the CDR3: TGTGCCAGCAGTTACTCCCAGGCTTGGAATGAGCAGTTCTTC.

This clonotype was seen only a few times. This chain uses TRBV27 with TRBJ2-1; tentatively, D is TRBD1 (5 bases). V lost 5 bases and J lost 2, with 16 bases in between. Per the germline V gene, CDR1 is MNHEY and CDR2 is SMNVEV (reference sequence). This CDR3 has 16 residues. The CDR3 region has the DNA TGTGCCAGCAGTAGGCTCGGCCAGGGCGCCTACAATGAGCAGTTCTTC. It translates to CASSRLGQGAYNEQFF.

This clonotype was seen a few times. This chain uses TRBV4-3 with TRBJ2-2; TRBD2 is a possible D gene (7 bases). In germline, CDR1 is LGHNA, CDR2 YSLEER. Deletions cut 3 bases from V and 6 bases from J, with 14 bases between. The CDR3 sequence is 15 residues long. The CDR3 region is CASSQIEGGAGELFF. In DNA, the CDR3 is TGCGCCAGCAGCCAGATAGAAGGGGGGGCCGGGGAGCTGTTTTTT.

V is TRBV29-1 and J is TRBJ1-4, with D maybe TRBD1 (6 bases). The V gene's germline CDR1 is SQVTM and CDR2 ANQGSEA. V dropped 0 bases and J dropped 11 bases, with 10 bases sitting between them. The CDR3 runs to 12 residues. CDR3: CSVEDGQGKLFF. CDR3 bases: TGCAGCGTTGAAGACGGGCAGGGGAAACTGTTTTTT.

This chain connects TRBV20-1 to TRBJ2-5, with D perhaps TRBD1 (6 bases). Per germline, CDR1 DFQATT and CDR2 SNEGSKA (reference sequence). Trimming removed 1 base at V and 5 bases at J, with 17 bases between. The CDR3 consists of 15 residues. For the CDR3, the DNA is TGCAGTGCTAGAGTTTCGGGCAGGGGTGTTGAGACCCAGTACTTC. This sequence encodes CSARVSGRGVETQYF.

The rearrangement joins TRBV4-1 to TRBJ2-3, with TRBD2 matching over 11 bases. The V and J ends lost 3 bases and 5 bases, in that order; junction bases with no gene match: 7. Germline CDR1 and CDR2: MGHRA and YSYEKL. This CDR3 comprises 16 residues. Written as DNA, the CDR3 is TGCGCCAGCAGCCAGGTAGCGGGGGGGCCGGTAGATACGCAGTATTTT. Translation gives CASSQVAGGPVDTQYF.

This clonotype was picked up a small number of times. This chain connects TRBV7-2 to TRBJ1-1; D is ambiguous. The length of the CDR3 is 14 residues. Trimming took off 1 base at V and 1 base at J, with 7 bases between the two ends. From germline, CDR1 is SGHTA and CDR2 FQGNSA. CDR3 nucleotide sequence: TGTGCCAGCAGCTTAGGTATCTCGAACACTGAAGCTTTCTTT. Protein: CASSLGISNTEAFF.

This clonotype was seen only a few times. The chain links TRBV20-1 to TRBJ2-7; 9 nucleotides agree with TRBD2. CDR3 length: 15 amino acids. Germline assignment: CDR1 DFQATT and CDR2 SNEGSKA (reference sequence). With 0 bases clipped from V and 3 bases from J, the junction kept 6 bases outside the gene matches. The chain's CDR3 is CSAREGPSGDYEQYF. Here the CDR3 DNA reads TGCAGTGCTAGAGAAGGGCCTAGCGGGGACTACGAGCAGTACTTC.

The CDR3 here is CASGPGLGALETQYF. CDR3 coding DNA: TGCGCCAGCGGACCGGGACTGGGGGCTTTAGAGACCCAGTACTTC. The genes are TRBV5-1 and TRBJ2-5, with D perhaps assigned TRBD1 or TRBD2 (6 bases each). The CDR3 length is 15 residues. The germline V gene has CDR1 SGHRS and CDR2 YFSETQ. V lost 7 bases to trimming and J lost 4 bases, with 20 bases between them.

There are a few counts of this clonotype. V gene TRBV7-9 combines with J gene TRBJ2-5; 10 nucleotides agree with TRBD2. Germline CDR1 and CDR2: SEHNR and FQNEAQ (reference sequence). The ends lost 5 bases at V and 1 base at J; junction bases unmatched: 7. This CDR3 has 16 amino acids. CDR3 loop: CASSTLLAGAQETQYF. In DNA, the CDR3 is TGTGCCAGCAGCACCCTTCTAGCGGGGGCCCAAGAGACCCAGTACTTC.

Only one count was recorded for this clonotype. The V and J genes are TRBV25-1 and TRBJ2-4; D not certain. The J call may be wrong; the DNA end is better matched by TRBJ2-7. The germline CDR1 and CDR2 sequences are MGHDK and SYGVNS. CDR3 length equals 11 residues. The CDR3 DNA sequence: TGTGCCAGCACCGGAGCGTTCGAGCAGTACTTC. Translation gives CASTGAFEQYF.

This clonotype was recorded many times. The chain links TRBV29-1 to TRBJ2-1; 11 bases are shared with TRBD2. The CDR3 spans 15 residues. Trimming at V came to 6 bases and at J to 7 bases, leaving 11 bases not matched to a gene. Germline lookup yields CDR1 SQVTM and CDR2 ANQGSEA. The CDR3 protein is CSVLFASGGPNEQFF. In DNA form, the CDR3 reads TGCAGCGTCCTATTCGCTAGCGGGGGGCCTAATGAGCAGTTCTTC.

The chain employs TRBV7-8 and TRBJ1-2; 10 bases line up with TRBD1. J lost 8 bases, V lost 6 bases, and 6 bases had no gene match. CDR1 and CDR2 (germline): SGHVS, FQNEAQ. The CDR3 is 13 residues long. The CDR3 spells CASRLDRGSGYTF. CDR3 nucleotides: TGTGCCAGCAGATTGGACAGGGGGAGCGGCTACACCTTC. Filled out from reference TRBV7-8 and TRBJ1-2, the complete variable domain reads GAGVSQSPRYKVAKRGQDVALRCDPISGHVSLFWYQQALGQGPEFLTYFQNEAQLDKSGLPSDRFFAERPEGSVSTLKIQRTQQEDSAVYLCASRLDRGSGYTFGSGTRLTVV.

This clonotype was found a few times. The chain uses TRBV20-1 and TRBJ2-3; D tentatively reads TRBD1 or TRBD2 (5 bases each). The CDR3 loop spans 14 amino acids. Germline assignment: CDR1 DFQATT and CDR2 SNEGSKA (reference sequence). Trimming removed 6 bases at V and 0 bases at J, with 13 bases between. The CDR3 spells CSAVGTTSTDTQYF. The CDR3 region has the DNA TGCAGTGCGGTCGGGACGACTAGCACAGATACGCAGTATTTT.

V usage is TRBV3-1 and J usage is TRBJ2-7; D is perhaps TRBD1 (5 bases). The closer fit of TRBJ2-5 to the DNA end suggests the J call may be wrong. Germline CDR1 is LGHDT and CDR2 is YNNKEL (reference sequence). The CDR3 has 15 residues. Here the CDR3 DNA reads TGTGCCAGCAGCCAAGAAGCGACAGACCTAGAGACCCAGTACTTC. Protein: CASSQEATDLETQYF.

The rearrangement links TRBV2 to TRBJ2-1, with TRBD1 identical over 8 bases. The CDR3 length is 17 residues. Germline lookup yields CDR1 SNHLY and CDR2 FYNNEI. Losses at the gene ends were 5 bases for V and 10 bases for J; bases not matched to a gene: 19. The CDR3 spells CASSPTGTGGSTGEQFF. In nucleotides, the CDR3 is TGTGCCAGCAGTCCCACCGGAACAGGGGGATCTACGGGGGAGCAGTTCTTC.

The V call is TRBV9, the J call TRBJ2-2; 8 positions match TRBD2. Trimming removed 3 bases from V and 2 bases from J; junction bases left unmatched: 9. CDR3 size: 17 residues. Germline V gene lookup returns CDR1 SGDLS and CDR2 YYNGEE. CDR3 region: CASSEARSGGNTGELFF. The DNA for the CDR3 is TGTGCCAGCAGCGAGGCGAGGAGCGGGGGCAACACCGGGGAGCTGTTTTTT. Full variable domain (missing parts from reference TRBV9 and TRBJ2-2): DSGVTQTPKHLITATGQRVTLRCSPRSGDLSVYWYQQSLDQGLQFLIQYYNGEERAKGNILERFSAQQFPDLHSELNLSSLELGDSALYFCASSEARSGGNTGELFFGEGSRLTVL.

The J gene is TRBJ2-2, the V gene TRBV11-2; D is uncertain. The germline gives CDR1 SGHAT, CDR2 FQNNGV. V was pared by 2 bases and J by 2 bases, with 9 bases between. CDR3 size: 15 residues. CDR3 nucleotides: TGTGCCAGCAGCTTATTAGGGCATAACACCGGGGAGCTGTTTTTT. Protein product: CASSLLGHNTGELFF.

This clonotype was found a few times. The CDR3 DNA follows: TGTGCCAGCATCGAAAGCGGGGGTGGCTACACCTTC. As protein: CASIESGGGYTF. The chain joins TRBV13 to TRBJ1-2; possible D gene TRBD1, 5 bases. V was clipped by 7 bases and J by 7 bases, with 13 bases between them. Germline CDR1 is PRHDT and CDR2 is FYEKMQ (reference sequence). This CDR3 is 12 amino acids long.

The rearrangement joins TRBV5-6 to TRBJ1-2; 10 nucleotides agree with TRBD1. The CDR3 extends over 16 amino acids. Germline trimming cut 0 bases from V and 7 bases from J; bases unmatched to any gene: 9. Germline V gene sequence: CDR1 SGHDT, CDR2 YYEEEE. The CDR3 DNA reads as TGTGCCAGCAGCTTGGTTGGTAGGAGGGACAGGGGTGGCTACACCTTC. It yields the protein CASSLVGRRDRGGYTF.

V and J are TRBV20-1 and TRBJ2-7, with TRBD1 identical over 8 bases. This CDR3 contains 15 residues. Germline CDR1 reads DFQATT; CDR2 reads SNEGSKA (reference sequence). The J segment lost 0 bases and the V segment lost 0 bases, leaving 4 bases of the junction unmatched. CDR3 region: CSARDQDRGSYEQYF. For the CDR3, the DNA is TGCAGTGCTAGAGACCAAGACAGGGGCTCCTACGAGCAGTACTTC.

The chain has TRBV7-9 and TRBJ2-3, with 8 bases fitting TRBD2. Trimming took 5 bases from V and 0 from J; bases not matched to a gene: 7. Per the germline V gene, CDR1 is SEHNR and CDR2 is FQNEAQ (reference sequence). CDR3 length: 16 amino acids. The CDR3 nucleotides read TGTGCCAGCAGCCTACTACGCGGGGGGAGCACAGATACGCAGTATTTT. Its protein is CASSLLRGGSTDTQYF.

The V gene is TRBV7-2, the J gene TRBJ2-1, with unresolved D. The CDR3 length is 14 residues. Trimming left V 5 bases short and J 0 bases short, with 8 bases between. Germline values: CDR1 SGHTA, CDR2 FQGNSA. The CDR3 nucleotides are TGTGCCAGCAGCCTCATAAGCTCCTACAATGAGCAGTTCTTC. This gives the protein CASSLISSYNEQFF. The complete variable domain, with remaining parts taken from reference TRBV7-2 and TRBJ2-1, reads GAGVSQSPSNKVTEKGKDVELRCDPISGHTALYWYRQSLGQGLEFLIYFQGNSAPDKSGLPSDRFSAERTGGSVSTLTIQRTQQEDSAVYLCASSLISSYNEQFFGPGTRLTVL.

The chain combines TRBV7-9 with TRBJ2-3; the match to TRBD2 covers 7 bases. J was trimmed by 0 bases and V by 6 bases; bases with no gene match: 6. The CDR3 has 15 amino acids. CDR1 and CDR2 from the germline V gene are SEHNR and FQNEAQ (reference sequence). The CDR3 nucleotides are TGTGCCAGCAGTCGTAGCGGGTCTAGCACAGATACGCAGTATTTT. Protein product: CASSRSGSSTDTQYF.

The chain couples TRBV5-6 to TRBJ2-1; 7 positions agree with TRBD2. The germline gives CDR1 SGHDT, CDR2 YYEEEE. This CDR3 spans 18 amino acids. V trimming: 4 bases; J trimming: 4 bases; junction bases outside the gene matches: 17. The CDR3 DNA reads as TGTGCCAGCAGCCGGAGATTATTAAGCGGGGCTTCTTACAATGAGCAGTTCTTC. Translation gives CASSRRLLSGASYNEQFF.

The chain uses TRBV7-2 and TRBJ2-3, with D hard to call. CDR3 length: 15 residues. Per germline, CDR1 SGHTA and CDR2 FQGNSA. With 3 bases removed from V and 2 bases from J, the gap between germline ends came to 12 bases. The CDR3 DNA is TGTGCCAGCAGCTTGGTGGCACTCGTCACAGATACGCAGTATTTT. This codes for CASSLVALVTDTQYF.

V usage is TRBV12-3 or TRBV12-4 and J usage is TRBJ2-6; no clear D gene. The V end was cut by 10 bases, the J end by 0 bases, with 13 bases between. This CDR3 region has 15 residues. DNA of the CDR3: TGTGCCACCACGCCAGCTCCCTCTGGGGCCAACGTCCTGACTTTC. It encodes CATTPAPSGANVLTF.

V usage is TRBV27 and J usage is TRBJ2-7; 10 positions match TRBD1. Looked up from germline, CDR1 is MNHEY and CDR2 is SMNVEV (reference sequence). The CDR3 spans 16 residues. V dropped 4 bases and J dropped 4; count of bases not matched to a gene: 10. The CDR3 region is CASSSWGQGKEYEQYF. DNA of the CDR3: TGTGCCAGCAGTTCTTGGGGACAGGGGAAGGAATACGAGCAGTACTTC.